This TCR beta chain was observed in a study of cytomegalovirus exposure and HLA in healthy donors. In the study overall: Of more than 350 genotyped donors, roughly 80% clustered with self-reported Caucasian donors. General observations from the study: Presence/absence analyses assumed roughly uniform sequencing depth across donors. Altogether, some 170 TCR beta chains were recorded as cytomegalovirus-associated.

Researchers ran the PCR with 60 Vbeta and 13 Jbeta primers. Using immunoSEQ multiplex PCR, the repertoire was profiled, and TCRdb retains in-frame clones only, with some absent. Among about 140,000 clones listed, 82% were seen once. Points on this clone: Its specificity is unknown.

Trimming removed 4 bases from V and 4 bases from J, with 7 bases in between. The CDR3 has 13 amino acids. Looked up from germline, CDR1 is SNHLY and CDR2 is FYNNEI. The V gene is TRBV2, the J gene TRBJ2-2, with D possibly matching TRBD2 (5 bases). The sample taken for sequencing was PBMCs. The sequence came from a man aged 18 to 29 in good health and CMV-seropositive. DNA for the CDR3: TGTGCCAGCAGTGGAGGGATCACCGGGGAGCTGTTTTTT. Protein: CASSGGITGELFF.